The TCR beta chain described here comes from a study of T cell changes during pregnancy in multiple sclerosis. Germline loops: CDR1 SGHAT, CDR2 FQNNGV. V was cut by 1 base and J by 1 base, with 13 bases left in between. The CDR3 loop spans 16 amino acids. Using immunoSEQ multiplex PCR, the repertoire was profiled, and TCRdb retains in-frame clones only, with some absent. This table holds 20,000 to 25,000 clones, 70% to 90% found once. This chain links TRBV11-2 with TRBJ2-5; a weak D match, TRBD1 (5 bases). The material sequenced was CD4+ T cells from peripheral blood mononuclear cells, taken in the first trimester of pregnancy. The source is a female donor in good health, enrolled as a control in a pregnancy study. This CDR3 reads CASSLVSPTAQETQYF. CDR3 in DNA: TGTGCCAGCAGCTTAGTTTCGCCGACAGCCCAAGAGACCCAGTACTTC.